This TCR beta chain was identified during a study of shared clonotypes between healthy human individuals. Sequencing used immunoSEQ multiplex PCR; TCRdb keeps in-frame clones, though not all of them. Here the sample spans 550,000 to 750,000 clones, about 95% being singletons. The naive CD8 population came from CD45RO-negative cells selected for CCR7, without terminally differentiated effector memory CD45RA+ cells. V was trimmed by 9 bases and J by 6 bases, leaving 23 bases between them. The CDR3 length is 15 residues. Germline CDR1 LNHDA, CDR2 SQIVND (reference sequence). Sequenced input: naive CD8+ T cells sorted from blood. This chain connects TRBV19 to TRBJ1-1, with D perhaps matching TRBD1 (5 bases). The TCR sequence derives from a woman aged 25 to 39 in good health. CDR3 amino acids: CASLPSEGLGAEAFF. CDR3 sequence (DNA): TGTGCCAGCCTACCGAGCGAGGGGCTTGGGGCTGAAGCTTTCTTT.